The present T cell receptor (beta chain) was sequenced within a study of T-cell reconstitution after alpha-beta-depleted transplantation in children. General study results and limits: Diversity of TCRbeta at day 60 was high in some patients, arising from surviving recipient T cells and thymic progenitors. T-cell numbers and diversity one year post-transplant derived largely from freshly generated T cells.

The V and J ends lost 4 bases and 1 base, in that order; junction bases with no gene match: 5. CDR3 length: 17 residues. The V gene's germline CDR1 is SGDLS and CDR2 YYNGEE. The TCRbeta library was prepared with unique molecular identifiers. Each CDR3 protein gets one entry after TCRdb re-called the PCR reads with MiXCR. The profile covers fewer than 700,000 distinct CDR3 sequences, with 13% appearing a single time and around 2.2% taken by the ten largest. This clonotype occurred many times. Its antigen is still unknown. The sequence came from a male patient younger than 18 who had a stem cell transplant for acute myeloid leukemia, so the T cells may come from the graft donor. The chain combines TRBV9 with TRBJ2-2, with 12 positions matching TRBD2. The sequencing used PBMCs, mostly from graft donor cells, collected 360 days after TCRalphabeta/CD19-depleted stem cell transplant. This CDR3 is CASSSSGRAGNTGELFF. The DNA of the CDR3 is TGTGCCAGCAGCTCTAGCGGGAGGGCCGGGAACACCGGGGAGCTGTTTTTT.